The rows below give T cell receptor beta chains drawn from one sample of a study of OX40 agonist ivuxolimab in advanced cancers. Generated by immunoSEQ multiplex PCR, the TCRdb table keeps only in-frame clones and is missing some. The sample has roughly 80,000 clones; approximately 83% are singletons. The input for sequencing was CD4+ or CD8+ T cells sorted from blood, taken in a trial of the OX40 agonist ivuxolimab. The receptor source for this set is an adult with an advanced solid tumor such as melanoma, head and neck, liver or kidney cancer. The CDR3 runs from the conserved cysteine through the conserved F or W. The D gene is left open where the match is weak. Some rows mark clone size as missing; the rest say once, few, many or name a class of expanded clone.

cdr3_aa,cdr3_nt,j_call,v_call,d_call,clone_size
CASSLQVTEKLFF,TGTGCCAGCAGCTTACAAGTTACTGAAAAACTGTTTTTT,TRBJ1-4,TRBV11-1,NA,once
CASSFHRSSQETQYF,TGTGCCAGCAGCTTCCACAGGAGTTCCCAAGAGACCCAGTACTTC,TRBJ2-5,TRBV7-2,NA,NA
CASKPGPWTSNQPQHF,TGTGCCAGCAAACCGGGCCCCTGGACGAGCAATCAGCCCCAGCATTTT,TRBJ1-5,TRBV7-2,NA,NA
CASSLNGQSYEQYF,TGTGCCAGCAGCTTAAATGGACAATCCTACGAGCAGTACTTC,TRBJ2-7,TRBV7-9,NA,NA
CASSNRTSQYF,TGTGCCAGTAGTAATCGGACATCGCAGTACTTC,TRBJ2-7,TRBV19,NA,once
CASSKAQTGSRNTIYF,TGTGCCAGCAGCAAAGCCCAAACAGGGTCCAGAAACACCATATATTTT,TRBJ1-3,TRBV21-1,NA,NA
CASSARRGPTNTGELFF,TGTGCCAGCAGCGCCCGTAGGGGGCCGACGAACACCGGGGAGCTGTTTTTT,TRBJ2-2,TRBV4-2,TRBD1,once
CASSGLTGGNIQYF,TGTGCCAGCAGCGGACTGACCGGGGGGAACATTCAGTACTTC,TRBJ2-4,TRBV9,TRBD2,NA
CATRSGLAGTDTQYF,TGTGCCACCAGGTCGGGACTAGCGGGCACAGATACGCAGTATTTT,TRBJ2-3,TRBV10-3,TRBD2,NA
CASSLGGTQETQYF,TGCGCCAGCAGCTTGGGGGGGACCCAAGAGACCCAGTACTTC,TRBJ2-5,TRBV5-1,NA,NA
CASSQVKGNQPQHF,TGCGCCAGCAGCCAGGTAAAGGGAAATCAGCCCCAGCATTTT,TRBJ1-5,TRBV4-3,NA,few
CASSRLAGRSYEQYF,TGCGCCAGCAGTAGACTAGCGGGCCGCTCCTACGAGCAGTACTTC,TRBJ2-7,TRBV10-2,TRBD2,NA
CASSLAGVGNEQFF,TGCGCCAGCAGTTTAGCGGGAGTGGGCAATGAGCAGTTCTTC,TRBJ2-1,TRBV10-1,TRBD2,NA
CASSVSRHTEAFF,TGTGCCAGCAGTGTATCACGGCACACTGAAGCTTTCTTT,TRBJ1-1,TRBV6-4,NA,NA
CATTRQGGSYEQYF,TGTGCCACCACCCGACAGGGGGGCTCCTACGAGCAGTACTTC,TRBJ2-7,TRBV6-6,TRBD1,NA